A selection of T cell receptor beta chains follows, all from one sample in a study of shared clonotypes between healthy human individuals. The repertoire was sequenced with immunoSEQ multiplex PCR; TCRdb's copy has only in-frame clones and lacks some. There are 550,000 to 850,000 clones in the sample; over 65% occur only once, and roughly 1.7% lies in the top ten. Sequences were obtained from memory CD4+ T cells sorted from blood. The receptors shown here come from a woman aged 25 to 45 in good health. Each CDR3 is given with its conserved first and last residue. The order of the fields is V gene, D gene, J gene, CDR3 length, clone size, CDR3 DNA, CDR3 protein. The D gene is left open where the match is weak. Rows may omit the clone size; those that give it use once, few, many or a size class.

>TRBV6-4|TRBD1|TRBJ1-2|13|.
TGTGCCAGCAGTGACTTAGGACAGGGGCCCTACACCTTC
CASSDLGQGPYTF
>TRBV2|TRBD1|TRBJ1-1|15|many
TGTGCCAGCAGTGACGAGGGACAGGGTCAATCTGAAGCTTTCTTT
CASSDEGQGQSEAFF
>TRBV4-2|TRBD2|TRBJ2-7|17|.
TGTGCCAGCAGCCAAGTAAGTTCCCTAGCGGGAGGGGACGAGCAGTACTTC
CASSQVSSLAGGDEQYF
>TRBV7-3|.|TRBJ2-7|13|.
TGTGCCAGCAGCTTGTGGGCGGGCCCCCAGCAGTACTTC
CASSLWAGPQQYF
>TRBV6-1|TRBD1|TRBJ1-2|13|.
TGTGCCATCAGTGTGCACAGGGGCTATGGCTACACCTTC
CAISVHRGYGYTF
>TRBV5-8|.|TRBJ2-6|15|once
TGTGCCAGCAGCTCAGTTTTATCTGGGGCCAACGTCCTGACTTTC
CASSSVLSGANVLTF
>TRBV29-1|TRBD1|TRBJ1-1|14|.
TGCAGCGTTGGGGCCAGGGGGTCCCTCCCTGAAGCTTTCTTT
CSVGARGSLPEAFF
>TRBV11-2|.|TRBJ2-1|13|.
TGTGCCAGCAGCCCCAGCTCCTACAATGAGCAGTTCTTC
CASSPSSYNEQFF
>TRBV29-1|TRBD1|TRBJ2-1|14|once
TGCAGCGTTGATCAGGGGGCCCTCTACAATGAGCAGTTCTTC
CSVDQGALYNEQFF
>TRBV2|.|TRBJ1-5|14|many
TGTGCCAGCAACGAACAGGGCAACAATCAGCCCCAGCATTTT
CASNEQGNNQPQHF
>TRBV5-5|TRBD1|TRBJ1-5|13|once
TGTGCCGGCAGCCACGACAGGGAACAGCCCCAGCATTTT
CAGSHDREQPQHF
>TRBV19|.|TRBJ2-7|13|.
TGTGCCAGTAACCACAGGGAGGGATACGAGCAGTACTTC
CASNHREGYEQYF
>TRBV9|TRBD1|TRBJ1-4|15|.
TGTGCCAGCAGCGTGACAGGGTTGGCTAATGAAAAACTGTTTTTT
CASSVTGLANEKLFF
>TRBV27|TRBD1|TRBJ1-1|13|.
TGTGCCAGCAGGGCGCAGGGGGACACTGAAGCTTTCTTT
CASRAQGDTEAFF
>TRBV28|.|TRBJ1-5|17|.
TGTGCCAGCAGTTCCTCCCGGGGGGGGTTTCAGGATCAGCCCCAGCATTTT
CASSSSRGGFQDQPQHF
>TRBV28|.|TRBJ1-4|13|.
TGTGCCGGAAAGACAGCAACTAATGAAAAACTGTTTTTT
CAGKTATNEKLFF
>TRBV29-1|.|TRBJ2-5|14|once
TGCAGCGTTACAGGGATTTCTGGCGCCGAGACCCAGTACTTC
CSVTGISGAETQYF
>TRBV6-1|.|TRBJ1-2|12|.
TGTGCCAGCCGTCGGGTTAACTATGGCTACACCTTC
CASRRVNYGYTF
>TRBV4-1|.|TRBJ1-2|16|many
TGCGCCAGCAGCCAAGATACACAGGGTGGGCACTCTGGCTACACCTTC
CASSQDTQGGHSGYTF
>TRBV15|TRBD2|TRBJ2-1|18|few
TGTGCCACTTTGTGGCCCGGGACTAGCGGGGGATCTCCCAATGAGCAGTTCTTC
CATLWPGTSGGSPNEQFF
>TRBV27|TRBD1|TRBJ1-5|15|.
TGTGCCAGCAGTTTACGACAGGGGGTGTATCAGCCCCAGCATTTT
CASSLRQGVYQPQHF
>TRBV5-6|.|TRBJ2-1|11|.
TGTGCCAGCAGCTTGAATACTGAGCAGTTCTTC
CASSLNTEQFF
>TRBV2|.|TRBJ1-5|15|.
TGTGCCAGCAGTGAAGAAGCGGGTTCGGGCCAGCCCCAGCATTTT
CASSEEAGSGQPQHF
>TRBV5-5|.|TRBJ1-1|13|.
TGTGCCAGCAGAGGACAGATTAACACTGAAGCTTTCTTT
CASRGQINTEAFF
>TRBV5-1|TRBD1|TRBJ2-1|14|few
TGCGCCAGCAGCATCGGGACAGGGGGAGTTGAGCAGTTCTTC
CASSIGTGGVEQFF
>TRBV6-1|.|TRBJ1-2|14|.
TGTGCCAGCAGTTCCTTTAGAGGGCGCTATGGCTACACCTTC
CASSSFRGRYGYTF
>TRBV4-1|.|TRBJ1-1|18|.
TGCGCCAGCAGCCAATCCCTCTTCTCCAGGACAAGGGCGGTTGAAGCTTTCTTT
CASSQSLFSRTRAVEAFF
>TRBV5-1|.|TRBJ2-1|14|.
TGCGCCAGCAGCTTCGGGTGGTCGAAAAATGAGCAGTTCTTC
CASSFGWSKNEQFF
>TRBV19|.|TRBJ2-1|16|.
TGTGCCAGTAGTATAGGGGGGCAGACAATGTACAATGAGCAGTTCTTC
CASSIGGQTMYNEQFF
>TRBV29-1|TRBD1|TRBJ2-7|16|many
TGCAGCGTTGAAGCTAGAGGGACAGGTGACTCCTACGAGCAGTACTTC
CSVEARGTGDSYEQYF
>TRBV19|.|TRBJ1-2|13|.
TGTGCCAGTAGTATAACCGGGGTACGCGGCTACACCTTC
CASSITGVRGYTF
>TRBV2|TRBD1|TRBJ1-5|15|.
TGTGCCAGCAGTCCGGACAGGGGAGGCCATCAGCCCCAGCATTTT
CASSPDRGGHQPQHF
>TRBV29-1|.|TRBJ2-3|15|once
TGCAGCGTTGGGAGCACTCACTCTAGCACAGATACGCAGTATTTT
CSVGSTHSSTDTQYF
>TRBV2|.|TRBJ2-7|15|.
TGTGCCAGCAGTGAGATGACAAGCGGGCCCTACGAGCAGTACTTC
CASSEMTSGPYEQYF
>TRBV4-1|.|TRBJ1-2|15|.
TGCGCCAGCAGTTCCCGGCTAGGGACCTGGGAGGGCTACACCTTC
CASSSRLGTWEGYTF
>TRBV30|TRBD1|TRBJ1-2|13|.
TGTGCCTGGGCCAAGACAGGGGCTTGGGGCTACACCTTC
CAWAKTGAWGYTF
>TRBV4-1|.|TRBJ1-2|14|.
TGCGCCAGCAGCCAGGTGACAGTTTTGGGTGGCTACACCTTC
CASSQVTVLGGYTF
>TRBV19|TRBD1|TRBJ2-7|17|.
TGTGCCAGTAGTATCACCGGGACAGGGTTGGGACGGAACGAGCAGTACTTC
CASSITGTGLGRNEQYF
>TRBV2|.|TRBJ1-5|14|few
TGTGCCAGCAGAACACAGGGCAGCAATCAGCCCCAGCATTTT
CASRTQGSNQPQHF